This paragraph reports one T cell receptor beta chain. Mismatch with germline at one junction end may stem from a read error. Germline loops: CDR1 SGHAT, CDR2 FQDESV (reference sequence). The CDR3 runs 15 residues. The data derive from a study of tumor and adjacent non-tumor tissue in lung cancer. The template was RNA from unsorted bulk tissue. TCRbeta libraries were built with three rounds of nested PCR, modified from ARM-PCR. TCRdb processed the multiplex PCR reads anew with MiXCR; each CDR3 protein has one entry. This table has 65,000 to 95,000 distinct CDR3 sequences, around 70% appearing once. This clonotype was sampled from a woman in her seventies with non-small cell lung cancer. The source material was lung tumor tissue. This chain connects TRBV11-1 to TRBJ2-1, with 7 bases identical to TRBD2. CDR3 nucleotides: TGTGCCAGCAGTTCCAGACTAGCTGACTACAATGAGCTGTTCTTC. Amino acids: CASSSRLADYNELFF.